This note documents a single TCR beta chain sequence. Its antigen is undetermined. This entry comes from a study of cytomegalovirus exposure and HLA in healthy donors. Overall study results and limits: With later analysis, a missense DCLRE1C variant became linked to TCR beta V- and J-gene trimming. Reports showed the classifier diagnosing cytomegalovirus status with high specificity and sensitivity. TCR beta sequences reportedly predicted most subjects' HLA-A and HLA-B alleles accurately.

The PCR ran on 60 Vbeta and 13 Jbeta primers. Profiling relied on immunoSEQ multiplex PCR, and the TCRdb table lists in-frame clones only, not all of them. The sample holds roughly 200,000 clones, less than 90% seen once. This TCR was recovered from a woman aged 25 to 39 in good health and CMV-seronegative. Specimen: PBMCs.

DNA for the CDR3: TGTGCCAGCAGCGCCGACAGCACCGGGGAGCTGTTTTTT. Amino acids: CASSADSTGELFF. The V call is TRBV9, the J call TRBJ2-2; D perhaps matches TRBD1 (5 bases). V was pared by 3 bases and J by 4 bases, with 7 bases between. CDR1 is SGDLS, CDR2 YYNGEE, per germline. The length of the CDR3 is 13 residues.